These T cell receptor beta chains were read from a single sample in a study of T cell repertoires in cytomegalovirus infection. Their recognized antigens are unknown. TCRdb reanalysed the reads using MiXCR and keeps one entry per CDR3 protein. This sample has 830,000 or so distinct CDR3 sequences, with less than 35% found just once. The input for sequencing was cultured CD8+ T cells from PBMCs, taken from culture after CMV antigen stimulation. Receptor source: a human donor in good health (CMV status not recorded). Some clones in this sample may be carry-over from other donors' samples. The CDR3 runs from the conserved cysteine through the conserved F or W. Each record gives: J gene, D gene, clone size, V gene, CDR3 length, CDR3 DNA, CDR3 protein. A D gene is named only where the DNA matches it firmly. Clone size is shown for a subset of rows, as once, few, many or a class of expanded clone.

>TRBJ1-6|.|.|TRBV7-6|16
TGTGCCAGCAGCTTAGTGCAGGGGCGCTATAATTCACCCCTCCACTTT
CASSLVQGRYNSPLHF
>TRBJ2-2|.|.|TRBV19|15
TGTGCCAGTAGCCCAACGGTTGAGAACACCGGGGAGCTGTTTTTT
CASSPTVENTGELFF
>TRBJ1-5|TRBD1|few|TRBV4-3|16
TGCGCCAGCAGCCACACAGGGGATGTTAGCAATCAGCCCCAGCATTTT
CASSHTGDVSNQPQHF
>TRBJ2-1|TRBD2|many|TRBV7-2|17
TGTGCCAGCAGCTTAGGGAGGGCGGGGGGGCTATACAATGAGCAGTTCTTC
CASSLGRAGGLYNEQFF
>TRBJ1-1|.|many|TRBV10-2|13
TGTGCCAGCAGTGAGCGGGGTAACACTGAAGCTTTCTTT
CASSERGNTEAFF
>TRBJ2-2|.|few|TRBV19|18
TGTGCCAGTAGTATAGATTTCAAGACCTTTCGGAGCACCGGGGAGCTGTTTTTT
CASSIDFKTFRSTGELFF
>TRBJ2-2|TRBD2|.|TRBV6-5|17
TGTGCCAACAGTTACTCTCGGGGGGGGCCGAACACCGGGGAGCTGTTTTTT
CANSYSRGGPNTGELFF
>TRBJ1-1|.|.|TRBV6-1|14
TGTGCCAGCAGTGTACAGGCAGGAGGCACTGAAGCTTTCTTT
CASSVQAGGTEAFF
>TRBJ2-5|TRBD1|.|TRBV12-3/TRBV12-4|16
TGTGCCAGCTCCAGACCGGGGACAGGGGTATGGGAGACCCAGTACTTC
CASSRPGTGVWETQYF
>TRBJ2-5|TRBD2|few|TRBV7-6|17
TGTGCTAGCAGCTTAAACCCCCCGGGGGGTTCGCAAGAGACCCAGTACTTC
CASSLNPPGGSQETQYF
>TRBJ2-5|TRBD1|few|TRBV27|16
TGTGCCAGCAGTCAAACCGGGACAGAGTCTGGAGAGACCCAGTACTTC
CASSQTGTESGETQYF
>TRBJ2-4|.|.|TRBV15|11
TGTGCCACCAGCAGAGAAGGGATTCAGTACTTC
CATSREGIQYF
>TRBJ2-3|TRBD2|many|TRBV11-3|18
TGTGCCAGCAGCTTAGCCCCGGGACTAGCGGGGGCCACAGATACGCAGTATTTT
CASSLAPGLAGATDTQYF